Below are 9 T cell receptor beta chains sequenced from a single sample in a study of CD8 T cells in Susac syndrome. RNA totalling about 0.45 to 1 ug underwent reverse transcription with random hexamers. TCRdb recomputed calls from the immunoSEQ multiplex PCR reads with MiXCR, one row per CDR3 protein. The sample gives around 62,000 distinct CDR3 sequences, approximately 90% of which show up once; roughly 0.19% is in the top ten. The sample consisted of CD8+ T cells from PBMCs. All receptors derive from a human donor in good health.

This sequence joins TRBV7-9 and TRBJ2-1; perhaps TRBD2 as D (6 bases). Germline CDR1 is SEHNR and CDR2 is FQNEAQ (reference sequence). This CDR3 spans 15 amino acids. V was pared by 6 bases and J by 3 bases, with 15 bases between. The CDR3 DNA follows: TGTGCCAGCAGTCGATCGGGACTCGTCTACAATGAGCAGTTCTTC. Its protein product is CASSRSGLVYNEQFF.

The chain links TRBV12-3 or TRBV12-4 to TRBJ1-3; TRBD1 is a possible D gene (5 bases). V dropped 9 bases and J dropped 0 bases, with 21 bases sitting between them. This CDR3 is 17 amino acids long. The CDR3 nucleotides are TGTGCCAGTAACCCGGGGCCAGAGCGTTTCTCTGGAAACACCATATATTTT. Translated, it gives CASNPGPERFSGNTIYF.

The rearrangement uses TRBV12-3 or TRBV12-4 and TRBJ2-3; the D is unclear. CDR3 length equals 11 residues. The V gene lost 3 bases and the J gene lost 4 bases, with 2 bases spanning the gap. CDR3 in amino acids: CASSFSDTQYF. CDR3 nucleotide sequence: TGTGCCAGCAGTTTCTCAGATACGCAGTATTTT.

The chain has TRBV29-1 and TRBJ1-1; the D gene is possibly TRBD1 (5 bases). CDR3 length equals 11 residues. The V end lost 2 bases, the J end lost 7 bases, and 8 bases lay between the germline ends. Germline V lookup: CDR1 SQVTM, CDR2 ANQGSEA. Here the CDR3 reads CSVERGGEAFF. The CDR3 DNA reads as TGCAGCGTTGAAAGGGGTGGTGAAGCTTTCTTT.

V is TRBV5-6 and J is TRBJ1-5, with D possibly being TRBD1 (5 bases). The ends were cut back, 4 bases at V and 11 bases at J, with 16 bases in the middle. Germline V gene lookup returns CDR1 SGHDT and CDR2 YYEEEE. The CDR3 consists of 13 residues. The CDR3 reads CASSSPGGVAQHF. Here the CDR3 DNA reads TGTGCCAGCAGCAGCCCTGGGGGTGTTGCCCAGCATTTT.

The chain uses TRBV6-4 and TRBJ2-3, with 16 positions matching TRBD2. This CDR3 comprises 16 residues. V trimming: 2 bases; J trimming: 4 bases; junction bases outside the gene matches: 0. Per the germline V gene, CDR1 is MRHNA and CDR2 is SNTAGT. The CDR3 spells CASSDGTSGGADTQYF. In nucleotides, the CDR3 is TGTGCCAGCAGTGACGGGACTAGCGGGGGGGCAGATACGCAGTATTTT.

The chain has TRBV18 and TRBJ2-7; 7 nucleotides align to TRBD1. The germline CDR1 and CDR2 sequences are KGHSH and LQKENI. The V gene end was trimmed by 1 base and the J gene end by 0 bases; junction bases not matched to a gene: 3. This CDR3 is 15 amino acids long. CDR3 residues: CASSPQGQNSYEQYF. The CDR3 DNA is TGTGCCAGCTCACCACAGGGACAGAACTCCTACGAGCAGTACTTC.

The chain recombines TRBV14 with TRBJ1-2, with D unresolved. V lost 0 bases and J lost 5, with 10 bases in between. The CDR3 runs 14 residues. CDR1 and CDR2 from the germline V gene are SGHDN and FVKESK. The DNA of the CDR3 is TGTGCCAGCAGCCAAGAAGGTCGGGGTTATGGCTACACCTTC. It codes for CASSQEGRGYGYTF.

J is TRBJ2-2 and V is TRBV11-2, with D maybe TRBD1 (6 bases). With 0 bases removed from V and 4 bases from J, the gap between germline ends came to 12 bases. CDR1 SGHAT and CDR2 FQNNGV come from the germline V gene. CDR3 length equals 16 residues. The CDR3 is CASSLDEGVVTGELFF. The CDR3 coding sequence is TGTGCCAGCAGCTTAGATGAGGGGGTGGTCACCGGGGAGCTGTTTTTT.